Listed here is a single T cell receptor beta chain. The data derive from a study of T cell changes during pregnancy in multiple sclerosis. This table comes from immunoSEQ multiplex PCR, and its TCRdb copy is limited to in-frame clones, with some not included. Here the sample spans roughly 39,000 clones, roughly 91% being singletons. The CDR3 contains 13 residues. Trimming removed 6 bases from V and 3 bases from J, with 11 bases in between. The V gene's germline CDR1 is KGHSH and CDR2 LQKENI. This chain uses TRBV18 with TRBJ1-1, with D perhaps TRBD1 (6 bases). Sequencing was done on a sample of PBMCs (not recorded whether the cells were cultured). The source of this sequence is a female donor with multiple sclerosis, enrolled in a pregnancy study. CDR3 in amino acids: CASSLRTDTEAFF. The CDR3 DNA reads as TGTGCCAGCTCCCTAAGGACAGACACTGAAGCTTTCTTT.